The 17 T cell receptor beta chains below come from one sample, sequenced in a study of T cells after yellow fever vaccination. One entry per CDR3 protein results from TCRdb running MiXCR on the 5' RACE reads. This sample carries a few hundred thousand distinct CDR3 sequences, roughly 3.5% of them seen once, and the ten largest clones take about a quarter. This specimen was PBMCs, taken on the day of the yellow fever booster vaccination. The receptors come from a man aged 18 to 35 who received the YFV17D yellow fever vaccine.

The chain is built from TRBV7-2 and TRBJ1-5, with 11 bases identical to TRBD1. The CDR3 consists of 17 residues. V lost 1 base and J lost 2; bases outside the gene matches: 4. Germline assignment: CDR1 SGHTA and CDR2 FQGNSA. Written as DNA, the CDR3 is TGTGCCAGCAGCTTAGGGACAGGGGGCTCGGGCAATCAGCCCCAGCATTTT. Its translation: CASSLGTGGSGNQPQHF.

This clonotype was picked up many times. This chain connects TRBV7-3 to TRBJ1-1, with D hard to call. Looked up from germline, CDR1 is SGHTA and CDR2 is FQGTGA. Between the trimmed V and J ends, which lost 5 bases and 4 bases, there was a span of 11 bases. The CDR3 runs to 13 residues. CDR3 sequence: CASSPQKSTEAFF. CDR3 sequence (DNA): TGTGCCAGCAGCCCCCAGAAGAGCACTGAAGCTTTCTTT.

This clonotype was seen at least ten times. V gene TRBV7-2 combines with J gene TRBJ2-7; TRBD2 might be the D (7 bases). The CDR3 covers 15 residues. V was cut by 1 base and J by 6 bases, with 16 bases left in between. Germline lookup yields CDR1 SGHTA and CDR2 FQGNSA. The CDR3 DNA follows: TGTGCCAGCAGCTTAGATACGGGGGGCCTACGCGAGCAGTACTTC. It specifies CASSLDTGGLREQYF.

This clonotype was detected only a few times. The chain combines TRBV20-1 with TRBJ2-7; D may match TRBD1 or TRBD2 (5 bases each). V gave up 3 bases and J gave up 4 bases, with 19 bases separating them. This CDR3 has 15 residues. The germline V gene encodes CDR1 DFQATT and CDR2 SNEGSKA (reference sequence). The CDR3: CSASDVGVSCYEQYV. Here the CDR3 DNA reads TGCAGTGCTAGTGACGTGGGGGTTTCATGTTACGAGCAGTACGTC.

The table lists this clonotype with many counts. V is TRBV7-9 and J is TRBJ2-1, with 7 bases lining up with TRBD1. This CDR3 spans 13 amino acids. CDR1 and CDR2 (germline): SEHNR, FQNEAQ (reference sequence). J lost 7 bases, V lost 6 bases, and 6 bases had no gene match. CDR3 loop: CASSWSGGNEQFF. In DNA, the CDR3 is TGTGCCAGCAGTTGGTCAGGGGGTAATGAGCAGTTCTTC.

This clonotype was found a few times. The chain uses TRBV7-9 and TRBJ1-6, with a tentative D call TRBD1 (6 bases). CDR1 and CDR2 from the germline V gene are SEHNR and FQNEAQ (reference sequence). The CDR3 length is 16 residues. V was clipped by 1 base and J by 5 bases, with 12 bases between them. The CDR3, as DNA: TGTGCCAGCAGCTTAGTCAGGGGCAGAGATAATTCACCCCTCCACTTT. It is translated as CASSLVRGRDNSPLHF.

In its sample, this clonotype was seen many times. The chain couples TRBV20-1 to TRBJ2-2, with TRBD2 matching over 8 bases. V shed 4 bases, J shed 0 bases, and the junction held 1 base outside the gene matches. Germline CDR1 DFQATT, CDR2 SNEGSKA (reference sequence). The CDR3 extends over 14 amino acids. The CDR3 nucleotides read TGCAGTGCTACCGGGGGGGCGAACACCGGGGAGCTGTTTTTT. This sequence encodes CSATGGANTGELFF.

This clonotype appeared a few times. The chain employs TRBV4-1 and TRBJ1-3; no reliable D call. The germline V gene encodes CDR1 MGHRA and CDR2 YSYEKL. V gave up 0 bases and J gave up 4 bases, with 13 bases separating them. The CDR3 consists of 16 residues. CDR3: CASSQDEGRAGNTIYF. CDR3 DNA: TGCGCCAGCAGCCAAGATGAAGGAAGAGCGGGAAACACCATATATTTT.

The table lists this clonotype with a few counts. The chain has TRBV5-1 and TRBJ2-1; 11 nucleotides agree with TRBD1. Losses at the gene ends were 2 bases for V and 8 bases for J; bases not matched to a gene: 3. Germline V gene lookup returns CDR1 SGHRS and CDR2 YFSETQ. CDR3 length equals 14 residues. The CDR3 loop reads CASSLGQGADEQFF. DNA for the CDR3: TGCGCCAGCAGCTTAGGACAGGGGGCGGATGAGCAGTTCTTC.

The V gene is TRBV9, the J gene TRBJ1-1; D unclear. The germline V and J ends were trimmed by 0 bases and 0 bases, with 6 bases remaining between them. Germline V gene lookup returns CDR1 SGDLS and CDR2 YYNGEE. CDR3 length equals 14 residues. The CDR3 loop is CASSVDLVNTEAFF. The CDR3 nucleotides are TGTGCCAGCAGCGTAGATCTCGTGAACACTGAAGCTTTCTTT.

This clonotype has a count of ten or more. The chain recombines TRBV18 with TRBJ1-5; no clear D gene. Trimming shortened V by 4 bases and J by 1 base, and 5 bases separated the two germline ends. Germline assignment: CDR1 KGHSH and CDR2 LQKENI. The CDR3 spans 13 residues. CDR3 in DNA: TGTGCCAGCTCACAAGGGAGCAATCAGCCCCAGCATTTT. Translated: CASSQGSNQPQHF.

This clonotype was counted many times. The gene calls are TRBV4-1 and TRBJ1-4, with no clear D. V was shortened by 4 bases and J by 0 bases, with 9 bases between the two germline ends. The CDR3 totals 15 residues. The germline V gene encodes CDR1 MGHRA and CDR2 YSYEKL. The CDR3 sequence is CASSPITTTNEKLFF. The CDR3 DNA reads as TGCGCCAGCAGCCCCATAACAACAACTAATGAAAAACTGTTTTTT.

This clonotype was counted at least ten times. The V call is TRBV20-1, the J call TRBJ2-7, with D maybe TRBD2 (6 bases). The CDR3 totals 15 residues. V was clipped by 6 bases and J by 2 bases, with 20 bases between them. Germline V lookup: CDR1 DFQATT, CDR2 SNEGSKA (reference sequence). DNA for the CDR3: TGCAGTGCCCTGGGTGGGGGAGGATTCGCCTACGAGCAGTACGTC. Translating it yields CSALGGGGFAYEQYV.

In this sample, this clonotype turned up many times. The chain links TRBV3-1 to TRBJ2-5, with D tentatively TRBD1 (6 bases). Germline-derived CDR1 and CDR2 are LGHDT and YNNKEL (reference sequence). Deletions cut 4 bases from V and 5 bases from J, with 14 bases between. The CDR3 extends over 14 amino acids. The chain's CDR3 is CASSPGTTQETQYF. The CDR3 DNA reads TGTGCCAGCAGCCCGGGGACAACCCAGGAGACCCAGTACTTC.

The table lists this clonotype with many counts. J is TRBJ1-3 and V is TRBV7-9, with D unresolved. The CDR3 is 12 amino acids. Per the germline V gene, CDR1 is SEHNR and CDR2 is FQNEAQ (reference sequence). Trimming left V 3 bases short and J 3 bases short, with 3 bases between. The CDR3 nucleotides are TGTGCCAGCAGCTTCTATGGAAACACCATATATTTT. This gives the protein CASSFYGNTIYF.

Only a few counts were recorded for this clonotype. The CDR3 DNA sequence: TGTGCCAGCCGACGACTGGACAGTCTCCTCTCCTACGAGCAGTACTTC. Its translation: CASRRLDSLLSYEQYF. V gene TRBV6-1 combines with J gene TRBJ2-7; perhaps TRBD1 as D (6 bases). The germline gives CDR1 MNHNS, CDR2 SASEGT. The CDR3 covers 16 residues. V shed 8 bases and J shed 0 bases, with 20 bases lying between them.

Ten or more counts support this clonotype. The J gene is TRBJ2-1, the V gene TRBV5-4; 10 nucleotides match TRBD1. V lost 5 bases and J lost 8; bases outside the gene matches: 13. The germline gives CDR1 SGHNT, CDR2 YYREEE (reference sequence). The CDR3 spans 16 residues. The CDR3 here is CASSSLSGTGVDEQFF. In DNA, the CDR3 is TGTGCCAGCAGTTCCCTATCCGGGACAGGGGTGGATGAGCAGTTCTTC.